Below, 9 T cell receptor beta chains from the same sample are listed, as sequenced in a study of T cells after somatic rescue of genetic block. Measured with immunoSEQ multiplex PCR; TCRdb has only the in-frame clones, and not every one. The repertoire holds approximately 65,000 clones, approximately 90% seen once, with just under 3% in the top ten. Source material: peripheral blood mononuclear cells (PBMCs). The receptors come from a man between 35 and 55 years old.

The chain combines TRBV11-3 with TRBJ2-3; a weak D match, TRBD2 (6 bases). The CDR3 contains 14 residues. V lost 4 bases, J lost 8 bases, and 16 bases lay in between. Germline values: CDR1 SGHNT, CDR2 YENEEA. CDR3 loop: CASSSTGLAATQYF. The CDR3 DNA follows: TGTGCCAGCAGCTCAACGGGACTGGCGGCTACGCAGTATTTT.

As regards this clone: An end of the junction differs from the germline gene, which may be a read error. The rearrangement uses TRBV19 and TRBJ1-3, with D possibly being TRBD1 (6 bases). CDR1 LNHDA and CDR2 SQIVND come from the germline V gene (reference sequence). The CDR3 consists of 15 residues. Here the CDR3 DNA reads TGTGCCAGTAGTACCTCTACAGGGTATGGAGACACCATATATTTT. Protein: CASSTSTGYGDTIYF.

The rearrangement links TRBV7-9 to TRBJ2-7, with D perhaps matching TRBD1 (6 bases). V dropped 4 bases and J dropped 1 base, with 11 bases sitting between them. The germline CDR1 and CDR2 sequences are SEHNR and FQNEAQ (reference sequence). The CDR3 has 14 amino acids. The CDR3 reads CASSSPGQSYEQYF. The CDR3, as DNA: TGTGCCAGCAGCTCCCCGGGACAATCCTACGAGCAGTACTTC.

The chain combines TRBV4-1 with TRBJ1-5; the match to TRBD1 covers 8 bases. The trim removed 0 bases at V and 6 bases at J, leaving 1 base unmatched. The CDR3 has 14 amino acids. Germline V gene lookup returns CDR1 MGHRA and CDR2 YSYEKL. The CDR3 sequence: CASSQETGGQPQHF. Here the CDR3 DNA reads TGCGCCAGCAGCCAAGAAACAGGGGGTCAGCCCCAGCATTTT.

This chain joins TRBV6-5 and TRBJ1-2; 9 bases agree with TRBD1. CDR1 is MNHEY and CDR2 is SVGAGI in the germline V gene. The CDR3 extends over 14 amino acids. Losses at the gene ends were 4 bases for V and 5 bases for J; bases not matched to a gene: 5. CDR3 sequence reads: CASSWTTGGYGYTF. Here the CDR3 DNA reads TGTGCCAGCAGTTGGACGACAGGGGGATATGGCTACACCTTC.

The V call is TRBV30, the J call TRBJ2-2, with a possible D match to TRBD2 (6 bases). Trimming cost V 3 bases and J 4 bases, with 15 bases left between them. The germline CDR1 and CDR2 sequences are GTSNPN and SVGIG (reference sequence). This CDR3 spans 15 amino acids. CDR3 residues: CAWRRDPRGTGELFF. CDR3 sequence (DNA): TGTGCCTGGAGGCGGGATCCTCGAGGCACCGGGGAGCTGTTTTTT.

Comments on this clone: Because the CDR3's place on the DNA is in doubt, the DNA is left out and the CDR3 is given as listed by TCRdb. This rearrangement joins TRBV21-1 to TRBJ2-7; the D segment call TRBD1 is taken from the table without a DNA check. TRBV21-1 is a recognized pseudogene. The CDR3 length is 16 residues, termini included. The CDR3 here is CASSKTVGQGAGEQYF.

The genes are TRBV13 and TRBJ2-1; maybe TRBD2 (6 bases). There are 16 residues in the CDR3. Germline V gene data show CDR1 as PRHDT and CDR2 as FYEKMQ (reference sequence). V lost 5 bases and J 5 bases, leaving 19 bases between the germline ends. The CDR3 region is CASSTAGTEKDNEQFF. The CDR3 DNA reads TGTGCCAGCAGCACGGCCGGGACTGAAAAAGACAATGAGCAGTTCTTC.

The chain is built from TRBV19 and TRBJ2-2; the match to TRBD1 covers 10 bases. Germline V gives CDR1 LNHDA, CDR2 SQIVND (reference sequence). The ends lost 6 bases at V and 6 bases at J; junction bases unmatched: 7. CDR3 size: 15 residues. CDR3 sequence: CASRQKTGGPGELFF. The CDR3 DNA is TGTGCCAGTAGACAGAAGACAGGGGGCCCCGGGGAGCTGTTTTTT. Supplemented by reference TRBV19 and TRBJ2-2, the full variable domain reads DGGITQSPKYLFRKEGQNVTLSCEQNLNHDAMYWYRQDPGQGLRLIYYSQIVNDFQKGDIAEGYSVSREKKESFPLTVTSAQKNPTAFYLCASRQKTGGPGELFFGEGSRLTVL.